This T cell receptor (beta chain) came from a study of blood T cell repertoires in COVID-19. Overall study: The study drew acute and convalescent COVID-19 samples from the United States, Italy and Spain. Sources were T cells, B-cell-depleted T cells, or PBMCs; the material itself was cDNA or gDNA.

In the original workflow: Amplification of reference gene primers was used by the study to estimate nucleated cell counts. TCRdb's copy holds only in-frame clones and misses some; the assay was immunoSEQ multiplex PCR. Clone size and the V and J calls come from that table; the DNA yielded D and trimming. The top ten clones hold around 21% of a sample with 50,000 to 75,000 clones, approximately 80% of them seen once. CDR1 and CDR2 (germline): SNHLY, FYNNEI. CDR3 size: 16 residues. V dropped 6 bases and J dropped 4 bases, with 20 bases sitting between them. The J gene is TRBJ2-3, the V gene TRBV2, with D possibly being TRBD1 (6 bases). This clonotype was sampled from an elderly woman with active or convalescent COVID-19. Specimen: peripheral blood. The CDR3 region has the DNA TGTGCCAGCAGCCAACCCGTTGTGGGGGCAGCAGATACGCAGTATTTT. The encoded protein is CASSQPVVGAADTQYF.